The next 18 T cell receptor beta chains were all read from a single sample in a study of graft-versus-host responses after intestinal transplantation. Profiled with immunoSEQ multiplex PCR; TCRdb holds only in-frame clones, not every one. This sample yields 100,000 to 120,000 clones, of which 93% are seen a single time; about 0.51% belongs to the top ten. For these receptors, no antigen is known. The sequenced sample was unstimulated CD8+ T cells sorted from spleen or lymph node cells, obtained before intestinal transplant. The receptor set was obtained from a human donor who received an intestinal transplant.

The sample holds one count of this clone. The CDR3: CASSETGGSYEQYF. In nucleotides, the CDR3 is TGTGCCAGCAGCGAGACCGGGGGCTCCTACGAGCAGTACTTC. This chain connects TRBV6-5 to TRBJ2-7; D is possibly TRBD2 (6 bases). Trimming pared 6 bases from V and 0 bases from J, leaving 12 bases between. Germline V gene lookup returns CDR1 MNHEY and CDR2 SVGAGI. CDR3 length: 14 amino acids.

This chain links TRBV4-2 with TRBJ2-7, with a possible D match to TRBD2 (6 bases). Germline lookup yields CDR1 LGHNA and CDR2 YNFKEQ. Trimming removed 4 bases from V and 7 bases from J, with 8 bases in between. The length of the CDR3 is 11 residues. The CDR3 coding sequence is TGTGCCAGCAGCCGGGGACTGGAGCAGTACTTC. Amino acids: CASSRGLEQYF.

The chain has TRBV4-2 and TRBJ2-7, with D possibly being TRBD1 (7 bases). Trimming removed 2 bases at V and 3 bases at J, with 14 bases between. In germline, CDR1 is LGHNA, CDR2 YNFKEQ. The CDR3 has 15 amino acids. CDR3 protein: CASSQHRGGNYEQYF. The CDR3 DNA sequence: TGTGCCAGCAGCCAACACAGGGGCGGGAACTACGAGCAGTACTTC.

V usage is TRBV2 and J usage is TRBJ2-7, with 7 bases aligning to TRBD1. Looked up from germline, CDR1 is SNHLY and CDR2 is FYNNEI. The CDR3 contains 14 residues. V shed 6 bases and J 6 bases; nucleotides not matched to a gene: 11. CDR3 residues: CASRATGEKGEQYF. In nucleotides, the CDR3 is TGTGCCAGCAGGGCTACAGGGGAGAAAGGCGAGCAGTACTTC.

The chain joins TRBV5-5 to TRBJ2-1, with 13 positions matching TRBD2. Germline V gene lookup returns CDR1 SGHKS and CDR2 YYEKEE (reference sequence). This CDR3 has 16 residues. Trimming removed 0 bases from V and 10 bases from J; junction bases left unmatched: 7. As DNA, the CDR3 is TGTGCCAGCAGCTTGGTACTAGCGGGAGGGCCAGAGGAGCAGTTCTTC. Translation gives CASSLVLAGGPEEQFF. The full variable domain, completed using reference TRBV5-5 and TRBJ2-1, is DAGVTQSPTHLIKTRGQQVTLRCSPISGHKSVSWYQQVLGQGPQFIFQYYEKEERGRGNFPDRFSARQFPNYSSELNVNALLLGDSALYLCASSLVLAGGPEEQFFGPGTRLTVL.

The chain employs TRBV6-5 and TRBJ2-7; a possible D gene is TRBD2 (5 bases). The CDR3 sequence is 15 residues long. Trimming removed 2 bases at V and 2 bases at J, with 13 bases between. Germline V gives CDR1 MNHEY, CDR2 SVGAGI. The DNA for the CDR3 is TGTGCCAGCAGTTACGTATACCCGGGGACCTACGAGCAGTACTTC. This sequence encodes CASSYVYPGTYEQYF.

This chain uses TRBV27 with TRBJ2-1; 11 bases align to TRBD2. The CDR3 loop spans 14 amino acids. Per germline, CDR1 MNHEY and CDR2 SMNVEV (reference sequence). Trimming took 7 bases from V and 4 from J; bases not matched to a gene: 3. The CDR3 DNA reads TGTGCCAGCACTCTAGCGGGAGGTTACAATGAGCAGTTCTTC. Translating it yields CASTLAGGYNEQFF.

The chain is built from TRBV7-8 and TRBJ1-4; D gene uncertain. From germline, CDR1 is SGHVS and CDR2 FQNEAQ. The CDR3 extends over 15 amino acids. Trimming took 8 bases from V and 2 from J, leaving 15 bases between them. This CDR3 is CASGHSTPTNEKLFF. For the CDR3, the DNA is TGTGCCAGCGGCCACTCAACGCCCACTAATGAAAAACTGTTTTTT. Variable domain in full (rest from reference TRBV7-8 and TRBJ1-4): GAGVSQSPRYKVAKRGQDVALRCDPISGHVSLFWYQQALGQGPEFLTYFQNEAQLDKSGLPSDRFFAERPEGSVSTLKIQRTQQEDSAVYLCASGHSTPTNEKLFFGSGTQLSVL.

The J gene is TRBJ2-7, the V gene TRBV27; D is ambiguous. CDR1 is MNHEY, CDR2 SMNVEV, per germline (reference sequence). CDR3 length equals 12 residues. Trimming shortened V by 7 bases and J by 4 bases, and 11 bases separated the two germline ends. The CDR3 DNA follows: TGTGCCAGCACGGGCAGAAATTACGAGCAGTACTTC. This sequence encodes CASTGRNYEQYF.

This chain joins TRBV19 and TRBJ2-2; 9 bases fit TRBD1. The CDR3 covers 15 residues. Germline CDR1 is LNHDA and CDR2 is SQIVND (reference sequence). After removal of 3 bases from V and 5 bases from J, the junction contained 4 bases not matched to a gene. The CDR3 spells CASSMADRGTGELFF. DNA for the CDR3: TGTGCCAGTAGTATGGCGGACAGGGGTACCGGGGAGCTGTTTTTT. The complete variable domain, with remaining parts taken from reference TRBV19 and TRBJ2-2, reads DGGITQSPKYLFRKEGQNVTLSCEQNLNHDAMYWYRQDPGQGLRLIYYSQIVNDFQKGDIAEGYSVSREKKESFPLTVTSAQKNPTAFYLCASSMADRGTGELFFGEGSRLTVL.

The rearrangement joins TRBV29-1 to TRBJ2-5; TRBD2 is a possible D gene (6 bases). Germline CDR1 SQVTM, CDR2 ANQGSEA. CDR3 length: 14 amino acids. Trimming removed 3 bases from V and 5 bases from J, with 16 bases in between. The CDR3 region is CSVDVRGGGETQYF. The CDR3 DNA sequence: TGCAGCGTTGACGTGCGGGGTGGGGGGGAGACCCAGTACTTC.

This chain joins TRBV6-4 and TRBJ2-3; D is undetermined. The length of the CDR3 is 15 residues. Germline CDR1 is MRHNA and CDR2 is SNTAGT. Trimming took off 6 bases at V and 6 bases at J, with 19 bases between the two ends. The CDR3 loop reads CASSSDSLPGDTQYF. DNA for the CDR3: TGTGCCAGCAGCTCCGACTCCCTCCCTGGGGATACGCAGTATTTT.

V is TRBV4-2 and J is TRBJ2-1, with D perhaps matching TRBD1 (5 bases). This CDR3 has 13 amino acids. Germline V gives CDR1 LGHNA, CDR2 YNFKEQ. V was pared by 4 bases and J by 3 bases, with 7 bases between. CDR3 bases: TGTGCCAGCAGCCGGGGCAGCTACAATGAGCAGTTCTTC. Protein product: CASSRGSYNEQFF.

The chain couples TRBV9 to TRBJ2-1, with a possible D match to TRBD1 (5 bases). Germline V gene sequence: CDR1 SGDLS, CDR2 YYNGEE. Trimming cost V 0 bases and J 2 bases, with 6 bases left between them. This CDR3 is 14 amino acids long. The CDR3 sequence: CASSVEGTYNEQFF. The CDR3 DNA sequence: TGTGCCAGCAGCGTAGAGGGGACCTACAATGAGCAGTTCTTC.

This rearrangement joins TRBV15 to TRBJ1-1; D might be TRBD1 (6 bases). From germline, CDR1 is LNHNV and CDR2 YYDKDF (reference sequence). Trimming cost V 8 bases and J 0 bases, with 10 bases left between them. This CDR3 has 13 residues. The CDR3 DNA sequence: TGTGCCACCGCGGGGGCTTTGAACACTGAAGCTTTCTTT. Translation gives CATAGALNTEAFF.

The CDR3 DNA sequence: TGTGCCAGCAGCCTTCAAGGCCCCACTGAAGCTTTCTTT. This sequence encodes CASSLQGPTEAFF. This chain connects TRBV27 to TRBJ1-1; D is undetermined. The V and J ends lost 6 bases and 4 bases respectively, with 12 bases between them. CDR1 is MNHEY, CDR2 SMNVEV, per germline (reference sequence). There are 13 residues in the CDR3.

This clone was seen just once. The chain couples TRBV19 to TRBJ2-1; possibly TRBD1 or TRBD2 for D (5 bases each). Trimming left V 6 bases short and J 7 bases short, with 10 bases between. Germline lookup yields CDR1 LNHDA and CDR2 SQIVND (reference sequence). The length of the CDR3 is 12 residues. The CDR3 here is CASRGPTNEQFF. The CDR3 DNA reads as TGTGCCAGTAGGGGACCGACAAATGAGCAGTTCTTC.

This CDR3 is CASSEALRQGGTDTQYF. CDR3 in DNA: TGTGCCAGCAGTGAAGCGCTTCGGCAGGGAGGCACAGATACGCAGTATTTT. This chain connects TRBV2 to TRBJ2-3; the D call may be TRBD1 or TRBD2 (5 bases each). V was cut by 0 bases and J by 1 base, with 14 bases left in between. From germline, CDR1 is SNHLY and CDR2 FYNNEI. The CDR3 runs 17 residues.